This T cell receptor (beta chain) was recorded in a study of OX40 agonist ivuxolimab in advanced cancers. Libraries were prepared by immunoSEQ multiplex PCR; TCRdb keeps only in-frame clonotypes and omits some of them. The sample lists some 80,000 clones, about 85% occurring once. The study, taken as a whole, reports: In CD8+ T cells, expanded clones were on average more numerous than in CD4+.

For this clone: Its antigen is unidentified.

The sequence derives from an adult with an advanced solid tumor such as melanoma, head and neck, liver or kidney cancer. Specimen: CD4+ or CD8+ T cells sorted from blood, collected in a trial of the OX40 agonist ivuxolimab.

The CDR3 spells CASAVGPEYNSPLHF. The CDR3 region has the DNA TGTGCCTCAGCCGTCGGGCCCGAGTATAATTCACCCCTCCACTTT. The chain recombines TRBV28 with TRBJ1-6; D is uncertain. Deletions cut 11 bases from V and 4 bases from J, with 18 bases between. The CDR3 runs to 15 residues. Looked up from germline, CDR1 is MDHEN and CDR2 is SYDVKM.